This T cell receptor beta chain was identified during a study of blood T cells in healthy people across ages. Findings of the study overall: Both higher diversity and more naive CD4+ cells marked long-lived donors when set against aged donors.

The CDR3 extends over 18 amino acids. Trimming pared 5 bases from V and 0 bases from J, leaving 17 bases between. Combining a sample-barcoded 5' primer with a J-beta primer mix, a second PCR ran for about 7 to 12 cycles. A tag from a template-switch adaptor with 12 random nucleotides marked each cDNA molecule. TCRdb independently ran MiXCR on the 5' RACE reads; one entry per CDR3 protein. The sample lists about 1.1 million distinct CDR3 sequences, around two fifths seen once, with over 10% in the top ten. This clonotype has ten or more counts. Antigen unknown. This receptor was obtained from a man between 18 and 29 years old in good health. This chain uses TRBV12-3 or TRBV12-4 with TRBJ2-6; D may be TRBD1 (5 bases). The specimen was blood. CDR3 amino acids: CASSPYSETDSGANVLTF. In DNA, the CDR3 is TGTGCCAGCAGTCCTTACTCCGAGACAGACTCTGGGGCCAACGTCCTGACTTTC.